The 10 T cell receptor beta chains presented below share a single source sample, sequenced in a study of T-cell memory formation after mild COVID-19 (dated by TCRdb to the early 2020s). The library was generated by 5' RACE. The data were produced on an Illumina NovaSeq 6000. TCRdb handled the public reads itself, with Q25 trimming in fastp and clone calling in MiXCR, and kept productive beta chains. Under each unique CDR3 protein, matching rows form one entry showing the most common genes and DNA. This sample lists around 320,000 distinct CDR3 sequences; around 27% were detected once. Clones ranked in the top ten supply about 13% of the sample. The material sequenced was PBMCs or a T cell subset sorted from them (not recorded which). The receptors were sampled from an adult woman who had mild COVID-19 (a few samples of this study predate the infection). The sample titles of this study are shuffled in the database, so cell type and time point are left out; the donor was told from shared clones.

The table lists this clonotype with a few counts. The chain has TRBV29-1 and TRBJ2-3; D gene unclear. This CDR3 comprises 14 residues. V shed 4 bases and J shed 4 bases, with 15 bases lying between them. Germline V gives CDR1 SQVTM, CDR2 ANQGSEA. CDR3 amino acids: CSVGFALGADTQYF. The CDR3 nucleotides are TGCAGCGTTGGGTTCGCGCTGGGTGCAGATACGCAGTATTTT.

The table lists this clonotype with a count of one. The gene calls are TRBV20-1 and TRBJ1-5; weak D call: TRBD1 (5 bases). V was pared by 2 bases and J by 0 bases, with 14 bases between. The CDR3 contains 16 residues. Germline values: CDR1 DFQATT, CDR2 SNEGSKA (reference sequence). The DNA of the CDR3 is TGCAGTGCTAGATCTGGGGGGATTTATAGCAATCAGCCCCAGCATTTT. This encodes CSARSGGIYSNQPQHF.

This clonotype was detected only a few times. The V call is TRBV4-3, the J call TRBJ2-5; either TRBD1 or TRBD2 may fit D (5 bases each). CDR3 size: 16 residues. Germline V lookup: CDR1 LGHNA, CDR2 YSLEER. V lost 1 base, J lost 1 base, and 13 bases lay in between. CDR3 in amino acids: CASSQGPPGRQETQYF. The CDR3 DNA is TGCGCCAGCAGCCAAGGTCCTCCGGGACGCCAAGAGACCCAGTACTTC.

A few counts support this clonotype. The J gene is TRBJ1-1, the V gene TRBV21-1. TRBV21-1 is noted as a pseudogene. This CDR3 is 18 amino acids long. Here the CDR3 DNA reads TGTGCCAGCAGCAAAGGGGCAGGAGACAAAATTACGAACACTGAAGCTTTCTTT. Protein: CASSKGAGDKITNTEAFF.

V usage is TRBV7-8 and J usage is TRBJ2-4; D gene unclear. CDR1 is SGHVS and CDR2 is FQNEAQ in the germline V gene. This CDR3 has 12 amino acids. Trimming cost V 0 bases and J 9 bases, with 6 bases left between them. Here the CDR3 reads CASSLAMGIQYF. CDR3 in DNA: TGTGCCAGCAGCTTAGCCATGGGCATTCAGTACTTC.

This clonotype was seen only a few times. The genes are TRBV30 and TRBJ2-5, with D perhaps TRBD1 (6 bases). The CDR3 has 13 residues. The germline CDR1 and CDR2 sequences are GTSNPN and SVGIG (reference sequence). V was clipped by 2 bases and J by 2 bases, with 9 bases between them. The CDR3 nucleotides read TGTGCCTGGAGTACAGGGTTTCAAGAGACCCAGTACTTC. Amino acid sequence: CAWSTGFQETQYF.

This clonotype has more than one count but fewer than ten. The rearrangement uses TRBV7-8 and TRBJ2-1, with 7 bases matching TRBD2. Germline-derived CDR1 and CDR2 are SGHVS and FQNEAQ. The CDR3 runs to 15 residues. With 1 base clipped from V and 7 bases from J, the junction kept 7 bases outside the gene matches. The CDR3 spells CASSLVAGVRNEQFF. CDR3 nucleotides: TGTGCCAGCAGCTTAGTTGCGGGAGTAAGGAATGAGCAGTTCTTC. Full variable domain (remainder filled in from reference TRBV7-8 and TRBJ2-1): GAGVSQSPRYKVAKRGQDVALRCDPISGHVSLFWYQQALGQGPEFLTYFQNEAQLDKSGLPSDRFFAERPEGSVSTLKIQRTQQEDSAVYLCASSLVAGVRNEQFFGPGTRLTVL.

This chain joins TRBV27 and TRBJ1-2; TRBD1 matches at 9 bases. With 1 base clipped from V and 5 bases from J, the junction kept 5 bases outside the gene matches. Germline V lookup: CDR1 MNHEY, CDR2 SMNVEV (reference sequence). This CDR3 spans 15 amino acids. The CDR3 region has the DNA TGTGCCAGCAGTTTATACCCCGACAGGGGGTATGGCTACACCTTC. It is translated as CASSLYPDRGYGYTF.

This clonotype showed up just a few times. CDR3 in amino acids: CASSYTHYGYTF. The CDR3 region has the DNA TGTGCCAGCAGTTACACGCACTATGGCTACACCTTC. The V gene is TRBV6-6, the J gene TRBJ1-2, with D uncertain. V lost 2 bases and J 3 bases, leaving 4 bases between the germline ends. CDR1 is MNHNY, CDR2 SVGAGI, per germline (reference sequence). This CDR3 spans 12 amino acids.

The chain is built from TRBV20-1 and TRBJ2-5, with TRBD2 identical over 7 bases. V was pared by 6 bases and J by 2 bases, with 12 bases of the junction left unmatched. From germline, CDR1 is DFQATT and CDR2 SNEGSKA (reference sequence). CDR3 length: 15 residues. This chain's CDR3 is CSAPSGLAAQETQYF. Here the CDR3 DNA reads TGCAGTGCCCCAAGCGGGCTAGCGGCACAAGAGACCCAGTACTTC.